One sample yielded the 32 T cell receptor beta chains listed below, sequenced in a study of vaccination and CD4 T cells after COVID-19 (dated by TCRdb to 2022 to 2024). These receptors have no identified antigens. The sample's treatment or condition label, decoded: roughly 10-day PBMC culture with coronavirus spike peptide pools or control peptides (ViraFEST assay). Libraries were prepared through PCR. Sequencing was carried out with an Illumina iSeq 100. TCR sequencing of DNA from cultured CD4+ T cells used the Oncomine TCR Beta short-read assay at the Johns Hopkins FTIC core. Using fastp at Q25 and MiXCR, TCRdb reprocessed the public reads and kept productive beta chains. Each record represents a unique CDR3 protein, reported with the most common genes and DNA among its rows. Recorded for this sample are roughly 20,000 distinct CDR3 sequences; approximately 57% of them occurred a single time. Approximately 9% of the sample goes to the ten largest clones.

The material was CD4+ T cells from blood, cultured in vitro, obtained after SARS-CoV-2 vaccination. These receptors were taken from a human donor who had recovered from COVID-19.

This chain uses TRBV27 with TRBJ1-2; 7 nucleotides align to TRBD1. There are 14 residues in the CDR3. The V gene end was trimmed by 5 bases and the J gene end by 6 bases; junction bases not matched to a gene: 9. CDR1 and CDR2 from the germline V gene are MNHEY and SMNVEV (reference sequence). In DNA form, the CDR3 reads TGTGCCAGCAGTCCGAGGAGACAGGGAAATGGCTACACCTTC. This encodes CASSPRRQGNGYTF.

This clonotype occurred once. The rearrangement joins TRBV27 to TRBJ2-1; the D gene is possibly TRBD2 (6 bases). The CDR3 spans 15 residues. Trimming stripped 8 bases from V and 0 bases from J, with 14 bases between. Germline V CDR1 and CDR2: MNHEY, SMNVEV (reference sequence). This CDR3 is CASWEAGSSYNEQFF. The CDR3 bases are TGTGCCAGCTGGGAGGCGGGGAGCTCCTACAATGAGCAGTTCTTC.

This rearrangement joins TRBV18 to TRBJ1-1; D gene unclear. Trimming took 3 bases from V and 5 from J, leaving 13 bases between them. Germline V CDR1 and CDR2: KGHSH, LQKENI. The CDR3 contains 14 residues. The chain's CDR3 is CASSPRPLGTEAFF. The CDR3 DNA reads TGTGCCAGCTCACCTAGGCCTCTCGGGACTGAAGCTTTCTTT. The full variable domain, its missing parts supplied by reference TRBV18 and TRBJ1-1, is NAGVMQNPRHLVRRRGQEARLRCSPMKGHSHVYWYRQLPEEGLKFMVYLQKENIIDESGMPKERFSAEFPKEGPSILRIQQVVRGDSAAYFCASSPRPLGTEAFFGQGTRLTVV.

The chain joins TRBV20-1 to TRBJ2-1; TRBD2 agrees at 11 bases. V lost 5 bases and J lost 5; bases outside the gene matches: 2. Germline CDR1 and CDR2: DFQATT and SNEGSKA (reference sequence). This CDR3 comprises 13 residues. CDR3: CSAVSGGDNEQFF. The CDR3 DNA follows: TGCAGTGCTGTTAGCGGGGGGGACAATGAGCAGTTCTTC.

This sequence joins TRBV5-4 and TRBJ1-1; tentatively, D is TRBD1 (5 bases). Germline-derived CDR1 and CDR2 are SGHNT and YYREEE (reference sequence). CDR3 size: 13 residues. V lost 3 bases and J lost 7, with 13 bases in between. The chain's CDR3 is CASSWEGFDEAFF. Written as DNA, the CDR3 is TGTGCCAGCAGCTGGGAGGGGTTCGATGAAGCTTTCTTT.

The CDR3 protein is CASRVQYNSPLHF. In nucleotides, the CDR3 is TGTGCCAGCAGGGTGCAGTATAATTCACCCCTCCACTTT. The chain links TRBV28 to TRBJ1-6, with D unresolved. The CDR3 totals 13 residues. CDR1 and CDR2 from the germline V gene are MDHEN and SYDVKM. Trimming removed 6 bases from V and 4 bases from J, with 7 bases in between. Supplemented by reference TRBV28 and TRBJ1-6, the full variable domain reads DVKVTQSSRYLVKRTGEKVFLECVQDMDHENMFWYRQDPGLGLRLIYFSYDVKMKEKGDIPEGYSVSREKKERFSLILESASTNQTSMYLCASRVQYNSPLHFGNGTRLTVT.

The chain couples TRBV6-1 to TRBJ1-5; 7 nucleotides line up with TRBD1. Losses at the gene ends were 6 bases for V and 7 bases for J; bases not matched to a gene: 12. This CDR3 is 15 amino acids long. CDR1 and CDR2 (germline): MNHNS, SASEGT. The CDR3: CASSKTGRDVQPQHF. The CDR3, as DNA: TGTGCCAGCAGCAAGACAGGGAGGGATGTGCAGCCCCAGCATTTT.

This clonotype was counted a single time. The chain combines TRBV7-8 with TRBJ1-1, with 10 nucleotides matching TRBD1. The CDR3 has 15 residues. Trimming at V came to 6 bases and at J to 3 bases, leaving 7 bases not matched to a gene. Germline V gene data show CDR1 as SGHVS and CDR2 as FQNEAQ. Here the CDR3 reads CASRKRTGGDTEAFF. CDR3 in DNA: TGTGCCAGCAGAAAGAGGACAGGGGGGGACACTGAAGCTTTCTTT.

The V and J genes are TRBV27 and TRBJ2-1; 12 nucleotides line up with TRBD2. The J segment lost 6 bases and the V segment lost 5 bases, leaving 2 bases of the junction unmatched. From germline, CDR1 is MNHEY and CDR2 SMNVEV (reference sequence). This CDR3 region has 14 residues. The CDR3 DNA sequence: TGTGCCAGCAGTAAGACTAGCGGGAGCAATGAGCAGTTCTTC. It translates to CASSKTSGSNEQFF.

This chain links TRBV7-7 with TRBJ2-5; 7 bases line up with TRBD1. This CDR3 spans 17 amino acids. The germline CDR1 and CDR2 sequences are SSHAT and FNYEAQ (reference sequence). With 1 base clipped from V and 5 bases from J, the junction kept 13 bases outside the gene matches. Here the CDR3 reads CASSLGGGDKVKETQYF. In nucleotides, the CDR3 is TGTGCCAGCAGCTTAGGAGGGGGCGATAAGGTGAAGGAGACCCAGTACTTC. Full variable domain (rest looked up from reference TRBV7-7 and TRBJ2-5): GAGVSQSPRYKVTKRGQDVTLRCDPISSHATLYWYQQALGQGPEFLTYFNYEAQPDKSGLPSDRFSAERPEGSISTLTIQRTEQRDSAMYRCASSLGGGDKVKETQYFGPGTRLLVL.

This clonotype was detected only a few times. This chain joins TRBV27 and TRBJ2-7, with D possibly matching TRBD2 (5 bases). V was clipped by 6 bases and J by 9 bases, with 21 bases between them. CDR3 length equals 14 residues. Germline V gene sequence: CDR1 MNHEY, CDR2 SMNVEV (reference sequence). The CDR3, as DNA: TGTGCCAGCAGCAAGGGAACTCCCCCAGGAGGGCAGTACTTC. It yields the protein CASSKGTPPGGQYF.

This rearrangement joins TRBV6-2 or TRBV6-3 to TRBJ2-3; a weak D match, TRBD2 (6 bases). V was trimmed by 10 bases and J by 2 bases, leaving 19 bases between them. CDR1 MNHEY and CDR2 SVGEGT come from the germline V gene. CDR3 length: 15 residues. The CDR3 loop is CATSNLLAVTDTQYF. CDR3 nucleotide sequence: TGTGCCACCAGCAATTTGTTAGCGGTCACAGATACGCAGTATTTT.

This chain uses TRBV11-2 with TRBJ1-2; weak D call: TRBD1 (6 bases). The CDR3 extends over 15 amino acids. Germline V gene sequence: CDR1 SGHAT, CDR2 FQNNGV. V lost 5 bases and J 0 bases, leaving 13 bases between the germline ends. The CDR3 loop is CASSQWTAANYGYTF. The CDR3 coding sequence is TGTGCCAGCAGCCAGTGGACAGCCGCTAACTATGGCTACACCTTC.

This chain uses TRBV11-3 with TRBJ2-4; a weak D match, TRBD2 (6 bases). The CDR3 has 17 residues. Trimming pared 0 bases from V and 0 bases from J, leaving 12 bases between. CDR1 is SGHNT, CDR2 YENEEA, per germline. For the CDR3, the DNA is TGTGCCAGCAGCTTAGATCTGGGGGGAGTAGCCAAAAACATTCAGTACTTC. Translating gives CASSLDLGGVAKNIQYF.

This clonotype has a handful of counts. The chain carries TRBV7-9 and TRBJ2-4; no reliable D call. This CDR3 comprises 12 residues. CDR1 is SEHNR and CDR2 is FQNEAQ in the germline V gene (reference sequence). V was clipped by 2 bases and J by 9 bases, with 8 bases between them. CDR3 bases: TGTGCCAGCAGCTTACCGCTCAGCATTCAGTACTTC. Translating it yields CASSLPLSIQYF.

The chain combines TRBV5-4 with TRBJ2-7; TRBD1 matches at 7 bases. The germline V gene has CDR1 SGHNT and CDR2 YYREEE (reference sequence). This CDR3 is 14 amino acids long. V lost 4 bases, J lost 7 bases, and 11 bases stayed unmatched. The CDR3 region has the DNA TGTGCCAGCAGCCCCGGGACAGCAGTAGGGGAGCAGTACTTC. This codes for CASSPGTAVGEQYF.

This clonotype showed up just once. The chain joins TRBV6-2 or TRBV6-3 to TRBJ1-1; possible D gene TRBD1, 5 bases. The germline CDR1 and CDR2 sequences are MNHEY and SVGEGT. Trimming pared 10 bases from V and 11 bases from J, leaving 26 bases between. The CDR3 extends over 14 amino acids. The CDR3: CATRGGAPRFGAFF. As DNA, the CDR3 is TGTGCCACCCGGGGCGGCGCCCCCAGATTCGGGGCTTTCTTT.

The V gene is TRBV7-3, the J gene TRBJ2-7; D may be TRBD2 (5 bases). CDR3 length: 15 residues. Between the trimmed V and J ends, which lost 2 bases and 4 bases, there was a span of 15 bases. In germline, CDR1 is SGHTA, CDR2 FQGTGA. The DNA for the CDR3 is TGTGCCAGCAGCTTACTTCCGGGAAAGATTTACGAGCAGTACTTC. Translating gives CASSLLPGKIYEQYF.

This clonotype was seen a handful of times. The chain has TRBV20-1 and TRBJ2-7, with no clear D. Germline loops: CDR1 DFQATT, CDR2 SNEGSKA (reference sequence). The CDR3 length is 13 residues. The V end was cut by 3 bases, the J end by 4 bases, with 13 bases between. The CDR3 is CSASLDGSYEQYF. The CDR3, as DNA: TGCAGTGCTAGTCTGGACGGTTCTTACGAGCAGTACTTC.

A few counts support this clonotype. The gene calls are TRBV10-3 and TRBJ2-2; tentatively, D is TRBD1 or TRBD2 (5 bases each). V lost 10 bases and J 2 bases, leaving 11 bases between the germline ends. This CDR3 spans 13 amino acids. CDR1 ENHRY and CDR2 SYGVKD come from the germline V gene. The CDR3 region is CATRDGNTGELFF. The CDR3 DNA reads TGTGCCACCCGGGACGGCAACACCGGGGAGCTGTTTTTT.

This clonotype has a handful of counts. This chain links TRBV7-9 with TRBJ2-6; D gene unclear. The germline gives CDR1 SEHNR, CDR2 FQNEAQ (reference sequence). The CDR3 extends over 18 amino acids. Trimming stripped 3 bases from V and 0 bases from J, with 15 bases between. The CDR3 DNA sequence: TGTGCCAGCAGCTTCGGTATAGTAAGGGACTCTGGGGCCAACGTCCTGACTTTC. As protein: CASSFGIVRDSGANVLTF.

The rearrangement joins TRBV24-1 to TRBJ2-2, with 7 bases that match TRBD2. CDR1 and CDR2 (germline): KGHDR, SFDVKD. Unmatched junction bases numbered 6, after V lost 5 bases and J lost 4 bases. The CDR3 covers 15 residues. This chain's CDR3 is CATSVLREGTGELFF. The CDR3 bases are TGTGCCACCAGTGTGCTCAGGGAGGGCACCGGGGAGCTGTTTTTT.

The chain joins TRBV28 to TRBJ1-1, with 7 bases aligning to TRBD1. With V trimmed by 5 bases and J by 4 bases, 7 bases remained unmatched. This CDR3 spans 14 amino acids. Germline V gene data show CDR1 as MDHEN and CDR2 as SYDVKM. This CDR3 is CASSPSTGFTEAFF. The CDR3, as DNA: TGTGCCAGCAGTCCCTCGACAGGGTTCACTGAAGCTTTCTTT.

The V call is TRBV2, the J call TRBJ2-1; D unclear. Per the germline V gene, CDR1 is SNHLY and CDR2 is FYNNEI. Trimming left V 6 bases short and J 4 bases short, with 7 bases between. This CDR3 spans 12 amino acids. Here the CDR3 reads CASRPEYNEQFF. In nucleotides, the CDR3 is TGTGCCAGCAGGCCCGAATACAATGAGCAGTTCTTC.

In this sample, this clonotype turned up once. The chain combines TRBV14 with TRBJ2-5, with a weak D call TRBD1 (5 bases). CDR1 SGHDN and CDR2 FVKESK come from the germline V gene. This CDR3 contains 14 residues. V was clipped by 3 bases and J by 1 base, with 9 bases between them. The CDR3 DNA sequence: TGTGCCAGCAGCCATGGGGCTTTCCAAGAGACCCAGTACTTC. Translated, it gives CASSHGAFQETQYF.

The DNA for the CDR3 is TGTGCCAGCAGTTACGGGGGGCGTCGTGAGACCCAGTACTTC. Translating it yields CASSYGGRRETQYF. This rearrangement joins TRBV6-5 to TRBJ2-5; D is possibly TRBD1 or TRBD2 (6 bases each). This CDR3 is 14 amino acids long. V was cut by 2 bases and J by 5 bases, with 12 bases left in between. The germline CDR1 and CDR2 sequences are MNHEY and SVGAGI.

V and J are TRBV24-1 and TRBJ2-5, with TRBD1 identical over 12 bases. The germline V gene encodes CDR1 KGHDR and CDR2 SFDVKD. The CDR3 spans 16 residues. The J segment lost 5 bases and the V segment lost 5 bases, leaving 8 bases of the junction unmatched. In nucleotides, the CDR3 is TGTGCCACCAGTGGTATGGGACAGGGGGCGAGGGAGACCCAGTACTTC. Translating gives CATSGMGQGARETQYF.

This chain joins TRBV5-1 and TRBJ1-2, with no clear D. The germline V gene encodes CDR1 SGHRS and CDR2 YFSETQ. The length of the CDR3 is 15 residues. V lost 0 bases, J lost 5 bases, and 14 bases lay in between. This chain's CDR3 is CASSLVRGENYGYTF. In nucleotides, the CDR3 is TGCGCCAGCAGCTTGGTGCGTGGAGAGAATTATGGCTACACCTTC. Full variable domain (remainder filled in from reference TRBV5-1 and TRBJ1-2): KAGVTQTPRYLIKTRGQQVTLSCSPISGHRSVSWYQQTPGQGLQFLFEYFSETQRNKGNFPGRFSGRQFSNSRSEMNVSTLELGDSALYLCASSLVRGENYGYTFGSGTRLTVV.

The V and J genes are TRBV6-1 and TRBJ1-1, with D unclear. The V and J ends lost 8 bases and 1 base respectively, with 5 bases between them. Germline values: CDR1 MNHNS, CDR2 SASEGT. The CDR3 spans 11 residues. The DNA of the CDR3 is TGTGCCAGCGGCAGGAACACTGAAGCTTTCTTT. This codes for CASGRNTEAFF.

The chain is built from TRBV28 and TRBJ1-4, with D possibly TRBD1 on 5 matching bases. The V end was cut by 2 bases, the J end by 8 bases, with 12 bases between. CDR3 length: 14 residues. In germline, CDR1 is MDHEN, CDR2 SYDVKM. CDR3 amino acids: CASSLGGGREKLFF. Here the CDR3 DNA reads TGTGCCAGCAGTTTAGGGGGGGGAAGGGAAAAACTGTTTTTT.

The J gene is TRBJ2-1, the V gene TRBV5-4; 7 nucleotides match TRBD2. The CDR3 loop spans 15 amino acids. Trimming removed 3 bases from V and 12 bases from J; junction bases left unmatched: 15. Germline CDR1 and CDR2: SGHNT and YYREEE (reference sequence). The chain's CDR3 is CASSSGRTPPRGQFF. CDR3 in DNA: TGTGCCAGCAGCTCCGGGAGGACACCCCCCCGGGGGCAGTTCTTC.

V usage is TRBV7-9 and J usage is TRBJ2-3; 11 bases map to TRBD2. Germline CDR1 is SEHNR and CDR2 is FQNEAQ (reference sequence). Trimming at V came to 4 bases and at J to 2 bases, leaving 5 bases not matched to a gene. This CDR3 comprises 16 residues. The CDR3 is CASSSSSGGPTDTQYF. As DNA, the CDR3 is TGTGCCAGCAGCTCATCTAGCGGGGGGCCCACAGATACGCAGTATTTT.